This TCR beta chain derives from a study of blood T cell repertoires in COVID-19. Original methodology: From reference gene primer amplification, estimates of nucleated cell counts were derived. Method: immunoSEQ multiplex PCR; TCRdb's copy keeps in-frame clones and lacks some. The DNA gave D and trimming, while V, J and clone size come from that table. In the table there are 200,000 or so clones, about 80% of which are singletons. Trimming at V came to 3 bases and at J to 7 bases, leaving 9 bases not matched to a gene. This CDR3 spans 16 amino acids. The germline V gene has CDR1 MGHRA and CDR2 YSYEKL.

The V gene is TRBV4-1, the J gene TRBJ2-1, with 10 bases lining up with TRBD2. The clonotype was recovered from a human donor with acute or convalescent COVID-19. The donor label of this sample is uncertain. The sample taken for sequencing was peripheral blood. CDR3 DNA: TGCGCCAGCAGCCAGACCCTAGCGGGAGCAATAAATGAGCAGTTCTTC. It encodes CASSQTLAGAINEQFF.